This T cell receptor (beta chain) was recorded in a study of T cell responses to AZD1222 COVID-19 vaccine. The table came from immunoSEQ multiplex PCR; TCRdb's copy has only in-frame clones and leaves some out. The table records about 180,000 clones, over 90% of them present only once. CDR3 size: 16 residues. V was clipped by 4 bases and J by 3 bases, with 15 bases between them. Germline assignment: CDR1 LGHDT and CDR2 YNNKEL (reference sequence). Turning to this clone: Its matching antigen is unknown.

The study's findings and limits: Baseline antibody screening turned up just a handful of seropositive AZD1222 recipients. The CD4 TCRs associated with vaccination extended across spike and predominated at 160-218 and 743-854.

The starting material was peripheral blood, obtained 28 days after the second AZD1222 dose. The sequence derives from an adult who received the AZD1222 COVID-19 vaccine. This chain links TRBV3-1 (or the pseudogene TRBV3-2) with TRBJ2-2; D not certain. CDR3 in amino acids: CASSLYGTGDTGELFF. For the CDR3, the DNA is TGTGCCAGCAGCCTGTACGGTACGGGTGACACCGGGGAGCTGTTTTTT.